The sequence of this T cell receptor (beta chain) was determined in a study of response to subunit inactivated influenza vaccine. Study conclusions and caveats: Each seasonal influenza vaccination recruits few new T cells, the authors suggested.

This clonotype was seen more than once but under ten times. As yet, its antigen is unknown. V lost 0 bases to trimming and J lost 1 base, with 12 bases between them. The CDR3 loop spans 17 amino acids. CDR1 is ENHRY, CDR2 SYGVKD, per germline. From the RT-PCR reads, TCRdb called clonotypes with MiXCR, one entry per CDR3 protein. The sample holds 450,000 to 550,000 distinct CDR3 sequences, 25% seen once. This TCR came from a man aged 50 to 59 who received an inactivated influenza vaccine. The chain joins TRBV10-3 to TRBJ2-2; weak D call: TRBD1 (6 bases). The sample consisted of CD4+ T cells sorted from PBMCs, taken more than 4 days after vaccination. CDR3 sequence (DNA): TGTGCCATCAGTGAGTCCTTGAGCAGGGGGAACACCGGGGAGCTGTTTTTT. Its translation: CAISESLSRGNTGELFF.